The text below deals with one T cell receptor (beta chain). Peripheral blood, roughly 9.1 milliliters per donor, was collected. Isolating PBMCs gave at least 7 million of these cells per sample. Looked up from germline, CDR1 is SGHVS and CDR2 is FQNEAQ. The J segment lost 4 bases and the V segment lost 5 bases, leaving 9 bases of the junction unmatched. The CDR3 totals 15 residues. These data come from a study of blood T cells in healthy people across ages. The use of a sample-barcoded 5' primer and a J-beta primer mix characterized a second PCR of roughly 6 to 12 cycles. Tagging of each cDNA molecule was performed by a template-switch adaptor with 12 random nucleotides. TCRdb fed the 5' RACE reads into MiXCR, producing one record per CDR3 protein. The table lists some 800,000 distinct CDR3 sequences, about 42% of them singletons.

The sequencing input was blood. The clonotype originates from a man aged 60 to 69 in good health. The rearrangement joins TRBV7-8 to TRBJ1-2; 8 positions agree with TRBD1. CDR3 bases: TGTGCCAGCAGCCCAAATGACAGGGGAGGCTATGGCTACACCTTC. Amino acids: CASSPNDRGGYGYTF.